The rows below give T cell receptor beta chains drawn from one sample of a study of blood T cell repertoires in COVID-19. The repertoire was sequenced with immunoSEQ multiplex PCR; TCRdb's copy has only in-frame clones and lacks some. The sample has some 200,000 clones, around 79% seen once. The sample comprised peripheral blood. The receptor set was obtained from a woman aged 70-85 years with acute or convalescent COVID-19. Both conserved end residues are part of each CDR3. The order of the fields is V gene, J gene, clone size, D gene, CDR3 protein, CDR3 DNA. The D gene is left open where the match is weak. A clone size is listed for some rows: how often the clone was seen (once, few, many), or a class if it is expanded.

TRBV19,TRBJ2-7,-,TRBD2,CASSRTGRTSGTYEQYF,TGTGCCAGCTCGAGGACAGGCCGGACTAGCGGAACCTACGAGCAGTACTTC
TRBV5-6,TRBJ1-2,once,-,CASSLDSPNGYTF,TGTGCCAGCAGCTTGGACAGCCCGAATGGCTACACCTTC
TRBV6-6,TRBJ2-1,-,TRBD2,CASSRLAGGPGNEQFF,TGTGCCAGCAGTCGACTAGCGGGAGGGCCTGGCAATGAGCAGTTCTTC
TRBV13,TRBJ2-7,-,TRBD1,CASSLGQGALEQYF,TGTGCCAGCAGCTTAGGACAGGGGGCCTTGGAGCAGTACTTC
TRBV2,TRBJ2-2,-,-,CASSDYGWGRERTGELFF,TGTGCCAGCAGTGACTATGGATGGGGGCGCGAAAGGACCGGGGAGCTGTTTTTT
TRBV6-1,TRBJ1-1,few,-,CASSDGAVTEAFF,TGTGCCAGCAGTGATGGGGCCGTTACAGAAGCTTTCTTT
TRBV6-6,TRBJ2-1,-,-,CASSDSTGYEQFF,TGTGCCAGCAGTGACTCAACAGGGTATGAGCAGTTCTTC
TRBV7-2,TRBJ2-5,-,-,CASSLVRREETQYF,TGTGCCAGCAGCTTAGTTCGCAGGGAAGAGACCCAGTACTTC
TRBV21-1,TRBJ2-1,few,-,CASSKTKSRQGLGNEQFF,TGTGCCAGCAGCAAAACGAAATCCCGACAGGGGTTGGGGAATGAGCAGTTCTTC
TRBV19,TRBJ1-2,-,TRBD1,CASSRDRIYGYTF,TGTGCCAGTAGCAGGGACAGGATCTATGGCTACACCTTC
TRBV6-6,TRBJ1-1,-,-,CASSLTGRDTEAFF,TGTGCCAGCAGTTTGACAGGCCGGGACACTGAAGCTTTCTTT
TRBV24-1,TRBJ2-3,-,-,CATGEASTDTQYF,TGCGCTACGGGGGAAGCTAGCACAGATACGCAGTATTTT
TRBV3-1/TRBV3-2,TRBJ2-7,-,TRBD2,CASSQPGLAGVRQYF,TGTGCCAGCAGCCAGCCGGGACTAGCGGGAGTGCGTCAGTACTTC
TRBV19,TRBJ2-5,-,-,CASSMGREETQYF,TGTGCCAGTAGTATGGGCCGAGAAGAGACCCAGTACTTC
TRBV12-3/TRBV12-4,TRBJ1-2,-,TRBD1,CASSLTGKGYTF,TGTGCCAGCAGTTTGACAGGGAAAGGCTACACCTTC
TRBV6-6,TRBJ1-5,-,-,CASSTQARGNQPQHF,TGTGCCAGCAGCACACAGGCGCGCGGCAATCAGCCCCAGCATTTT
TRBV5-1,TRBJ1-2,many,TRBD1,CASSLEGQGLGYTF,TGCGCCAGCAGCTTGGAAGGACAGGGCCTGGGCTACACCTTC
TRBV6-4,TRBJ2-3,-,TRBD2,CASSTRASGITPRTDTQYF,TGTGCCAGCAGTACTAGAGCTAGCGGGATTACCCCGCGCACAGATACGCAGTATTTT
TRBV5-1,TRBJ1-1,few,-,CASSFGNTEAFF,TGCGCCAGCAGCTTCGGGAACACTGAAGCTTTCTTT
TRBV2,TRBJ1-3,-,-,CASSPREILSGNTIYF,TGTGCCAGCAGCCCCCGGGAGATACTTTCTGGAAACACCATATATTTT
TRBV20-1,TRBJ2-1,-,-,CSARNRNEQFF,TGCAGTGCTAGAAACCGGAATGAGCAGTTCTTC
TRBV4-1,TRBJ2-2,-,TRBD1,CASSPWTGEYTGELFF,TGCGCCAGCAGCCCGTGGACAGGTGAATACACCGGGGAGCTGTTTTTT
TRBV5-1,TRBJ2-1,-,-,CASSARTAYNEQFF,TGCGCCAGCAGCGCACGGACAGCCTACAATGAGCAGTTCTTC
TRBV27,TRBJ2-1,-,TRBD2,CASSQLAGGPHEQFF,TGTGCCAGCAGCCAACTAGCGGGAGGGCCCCATGAGCAGTTCTTC
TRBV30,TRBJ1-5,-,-,CAWSGAENQPQHF,TGTGCCTGGAGTGGGGCAGAGAATCAGCCCCAGCATTTT
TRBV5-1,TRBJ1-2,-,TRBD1,CASSLEADRGYGYTF,TGCGCCAGCAGCTTGGAGGCCGACAGGGGATATGGCTACACCTTC
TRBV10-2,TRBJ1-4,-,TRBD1,CASSSPTTTGTATNEKLFF,TGCGCCAGCAGCTCCCCCACGACCACCGGGACAGCAACTAATGAAAAACTGTTTTTT
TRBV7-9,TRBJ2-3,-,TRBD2,CASSLSVAGGSDTQYF,TGTGCCAGCAGCTTATCTGTAGCGGGAGGGTCGGATACGCAGTATTTT
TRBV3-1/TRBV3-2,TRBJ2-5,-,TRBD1,CASSTGGYETQYF,TGTGCCAGCAGTACAGGGGGGTACGAGACCCAGTACTTC
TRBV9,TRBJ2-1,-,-,CASSVSPGASGRNNEQFF,TGTGCCAGCAGCGTGAGCCCAGGGGCTAGCGGCAGAAACAATGAGCAGTTCTTC
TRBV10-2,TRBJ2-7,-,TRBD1,CASTDRGPPYEQYF,TGCGCCAGCACCGATAGGGGGCCTCCCTACGAGCAGTACTTC
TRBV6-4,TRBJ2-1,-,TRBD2,CASSLLAGSNNEQFF,TGTGCCAGCAGTTTACTAGCGGGAAGCAACAATGAGCAGTTCTTC
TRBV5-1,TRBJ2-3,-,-,CASSLGAGVTDTQYF,TGCGCCAGCAGCTTGGGAGCAGGGGTCACAGATACGCAGTATTTT